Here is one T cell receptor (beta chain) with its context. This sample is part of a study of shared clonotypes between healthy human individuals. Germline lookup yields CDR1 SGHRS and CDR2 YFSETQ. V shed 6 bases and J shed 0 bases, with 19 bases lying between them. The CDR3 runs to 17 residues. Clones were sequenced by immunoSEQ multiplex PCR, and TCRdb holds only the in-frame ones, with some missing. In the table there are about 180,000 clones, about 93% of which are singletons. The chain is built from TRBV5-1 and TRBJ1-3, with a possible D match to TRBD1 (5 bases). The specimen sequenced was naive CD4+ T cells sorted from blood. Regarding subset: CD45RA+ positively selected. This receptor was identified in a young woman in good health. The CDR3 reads CASIKKSGTHSGNTIYF. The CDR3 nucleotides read TGCGCCAGCATAAAAAAATCCGGGACCCACTCTGGAAACACCATATATTTT.